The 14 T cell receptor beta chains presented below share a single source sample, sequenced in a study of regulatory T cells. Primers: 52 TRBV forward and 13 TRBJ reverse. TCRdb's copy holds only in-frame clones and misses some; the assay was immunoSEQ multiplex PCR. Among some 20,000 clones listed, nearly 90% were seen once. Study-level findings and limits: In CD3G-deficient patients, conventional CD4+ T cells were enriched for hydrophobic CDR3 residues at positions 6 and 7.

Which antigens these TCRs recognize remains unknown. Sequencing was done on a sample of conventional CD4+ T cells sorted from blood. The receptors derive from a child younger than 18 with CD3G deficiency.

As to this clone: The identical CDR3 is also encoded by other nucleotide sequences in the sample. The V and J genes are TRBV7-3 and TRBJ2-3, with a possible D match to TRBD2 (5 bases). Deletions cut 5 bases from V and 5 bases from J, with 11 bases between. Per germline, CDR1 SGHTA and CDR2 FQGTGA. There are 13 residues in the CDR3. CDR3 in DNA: TGTGCCAGCAGCCTGAGGGAAGGAGATACGCAGTATTTT. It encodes CASSLREGDTQYF.

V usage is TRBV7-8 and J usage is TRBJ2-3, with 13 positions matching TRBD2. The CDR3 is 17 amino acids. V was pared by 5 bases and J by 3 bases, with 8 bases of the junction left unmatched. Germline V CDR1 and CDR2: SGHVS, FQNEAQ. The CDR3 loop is CASSGRTSGRGTDTQYF. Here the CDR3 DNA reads TGTGCCAGCAGCGGACGGACTAGCGGGAGAGGTACAGATACGCAGTATTTT.

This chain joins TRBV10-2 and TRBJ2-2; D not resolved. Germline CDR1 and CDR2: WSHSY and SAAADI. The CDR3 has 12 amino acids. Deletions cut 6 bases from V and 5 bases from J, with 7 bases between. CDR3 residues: CASREQTGELFF. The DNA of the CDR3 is TGCGCCAGCAGGGAACAAACCGGGGAGCTGTTTTTT.

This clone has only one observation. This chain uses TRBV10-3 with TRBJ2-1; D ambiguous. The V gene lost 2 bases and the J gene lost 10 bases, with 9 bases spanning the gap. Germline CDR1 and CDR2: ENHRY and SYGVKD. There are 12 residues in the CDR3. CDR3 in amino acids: CAISERGWEQFF. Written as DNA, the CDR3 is TGTGCCATCAGTGAGCGCGGTTGGGAGCAGTTCTTC.

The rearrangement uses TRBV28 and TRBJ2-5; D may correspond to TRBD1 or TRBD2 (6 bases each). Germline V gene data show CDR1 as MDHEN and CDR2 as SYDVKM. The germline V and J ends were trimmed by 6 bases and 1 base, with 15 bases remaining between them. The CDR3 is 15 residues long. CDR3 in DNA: TGTGCCAGCAGCTGGGGAGGACAGTCCCAAGAGACCCAGTACTTC. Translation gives CASSWGGQSQETQYF.

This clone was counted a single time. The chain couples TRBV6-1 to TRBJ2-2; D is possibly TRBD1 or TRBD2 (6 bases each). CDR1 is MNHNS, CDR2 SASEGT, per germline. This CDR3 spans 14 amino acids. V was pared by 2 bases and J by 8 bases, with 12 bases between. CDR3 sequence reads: CASSERGVRGELFF. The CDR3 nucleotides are TGTGCCAGCAGTGAAAGGGGGGTTAGAGGGGAGCTGTTTTTT.

The CDR3 DNA is TGTGCCAGCACAGTGGCAGGGGCTAACTATGGCTACACCTTC. Translated, it gives CASTVAGANYGYTF. V is TRBV6-1 and J is TRBJ1-2, with D perhaps TRBD1 (6 bases). This CDR3 has 14 amino acids. From germline, CDR1 is MNHNS and CDR2 SASEGT. V lost 7 bases, J lost 0 bases, and 12 bases lay in between.

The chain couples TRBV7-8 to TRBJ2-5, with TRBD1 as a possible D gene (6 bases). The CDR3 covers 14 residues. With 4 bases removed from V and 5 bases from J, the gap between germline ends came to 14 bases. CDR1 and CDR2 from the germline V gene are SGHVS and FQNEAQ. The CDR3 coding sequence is TGTGCCAGCAGCTCCTTGAGGGGGTCGGAGACCCAGTACTTC. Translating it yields CASSSLRGSETQYF.

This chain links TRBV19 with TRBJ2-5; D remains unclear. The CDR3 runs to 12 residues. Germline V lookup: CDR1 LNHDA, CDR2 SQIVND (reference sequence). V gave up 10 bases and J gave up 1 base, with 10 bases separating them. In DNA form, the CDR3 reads TGTGCCACTGCCGACACCCAAGAGACCCAGTACTTC. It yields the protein CATADTQETQYF.

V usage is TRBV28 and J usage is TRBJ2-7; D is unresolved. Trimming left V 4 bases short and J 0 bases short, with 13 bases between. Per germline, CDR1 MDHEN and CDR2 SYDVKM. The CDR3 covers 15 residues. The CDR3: CASSSKIKSSYEQYF. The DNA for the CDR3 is TGTGCCAGCAGTTCGAAAATCAAGAGCTCCTACGAGCAGTACTTC.

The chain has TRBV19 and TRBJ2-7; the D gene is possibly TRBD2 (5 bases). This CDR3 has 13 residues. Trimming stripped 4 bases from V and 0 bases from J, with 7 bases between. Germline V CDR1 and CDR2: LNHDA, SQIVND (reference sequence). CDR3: CASSRGPSYEQYF. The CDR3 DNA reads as TGTGCCAGTAGTAGAGGGCCCTCCTACGAGCAGTACTTC.

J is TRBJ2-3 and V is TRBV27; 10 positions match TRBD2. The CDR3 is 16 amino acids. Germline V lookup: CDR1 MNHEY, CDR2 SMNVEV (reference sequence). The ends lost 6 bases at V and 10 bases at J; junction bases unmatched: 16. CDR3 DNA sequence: TGTGCCAGCAGCCCCCTGGGGCCTAGCGGGAGCCTCGCGCAGTATTTT. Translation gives CASSPLGPSGSLAQYF.

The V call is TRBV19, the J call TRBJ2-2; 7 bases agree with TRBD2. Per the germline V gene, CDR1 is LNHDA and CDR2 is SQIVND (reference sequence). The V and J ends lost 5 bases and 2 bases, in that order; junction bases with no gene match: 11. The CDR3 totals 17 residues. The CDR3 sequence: CASSPRGLAANTGELFF. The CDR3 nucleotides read TGTGCCAGTAGTCCCCGCGGGCTAGCGGCCAACACCGGGGAGCTGTTTTTT.

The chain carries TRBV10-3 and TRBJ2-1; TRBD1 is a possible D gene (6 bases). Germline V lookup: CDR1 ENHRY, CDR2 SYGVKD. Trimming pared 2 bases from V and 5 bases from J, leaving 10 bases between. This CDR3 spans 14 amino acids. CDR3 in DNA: TGTGCCATCAGTGAGGACAGGCTGAACAATGAGCAGTTCTTC. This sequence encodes CAISEDRLNNEQFF.